The entry below gives a single T cell receptor beta chain sequence along with its context. Its antigen remains unidentified. The entry originates in a study of radiotherapy plus CTLA-4 blockade in lung cancer. Study information: Objective responses arose in approximately 17% of patients, and roughly 31% experienced disease control. Study-level results: Subsequent to radiotherapy plus ipilimumab, tumor-derived TCR clones underwent expansion in blood. Alongside interferon-beta, early blood T cell clone dynamics were reportedly the best predictor of response.

Focal radiation was given together with CTLA-4 blockade (ipilimumab) to patients with chemo-refractory metastatic non-small-cell lung cancer. Here immunoSEQ multiplex PCR was the method, and the copy in TCRdb shows in-frame clones only, minus some. The table records 45,000 to 55,000 clones, around four fifths of them present only once. The sequence was obtained from a human donor with non-small cell lung cancer who had a partial response to radiotherapy plus ipilimumab. The source was peripheral blood, collected from a patient treated with radiotherapy plus ipilimumab.

Written as DNA, the CDR3 is TGTGCCAGCAGCGAGGGGCTCTCTGGGGCCAACGTCCTGACTTTC. It specifies CASSEGLSGANVLTF. V and J are TRBV9 and TRBJ2-6; maybe TRBD1 (5 bases). Trimming removed 3 bases from V and 0 bases from J, with 7 bases in between. The CDR3 spans 15 residues. Per the germline V gene, CDR1 is SGDLS and CDR2 is YYNGEE.